The clone carrying this T cell receptor (beta chain) was seen a few times. Its antigen is as yet unknown. The data originate from a study of T-cell memory formation after mild COVID-19. Germline V CDR1 and CDR2: MNHEY, SMNVEV (reference sequence). V lost 3 bases, J lost 8 bases, and 1 base stayed unmatched. The CDR3 runs 11 residues. TCRdb recomputed calls from the 5' RACE reads with MiXCR, one row per CDR3 protein. The sample has a few hundred thousand distinct CDR3 sequences; approximately 24% are singletons. Study results and caveats: Memory from before infection featured some responding clones, which suggests cross-reactive memory joined.

Sequences were obtained from PBMCs or a T cell subset sorted from them (not recorded which). This sequence joins TRBV27 and TRBJ2-7; 7 bases map to TRBD1. The sequence derives from an adult woman who had mild COVID-19 (a few samples of this study predate the infection). Cell type and time point are not known. The chain's CDR3 is CASSLTGKQYF. In DNA, the CDR3 is TGTGCCAGCAGTTTGACAGGGAAGCAGTACTTC.